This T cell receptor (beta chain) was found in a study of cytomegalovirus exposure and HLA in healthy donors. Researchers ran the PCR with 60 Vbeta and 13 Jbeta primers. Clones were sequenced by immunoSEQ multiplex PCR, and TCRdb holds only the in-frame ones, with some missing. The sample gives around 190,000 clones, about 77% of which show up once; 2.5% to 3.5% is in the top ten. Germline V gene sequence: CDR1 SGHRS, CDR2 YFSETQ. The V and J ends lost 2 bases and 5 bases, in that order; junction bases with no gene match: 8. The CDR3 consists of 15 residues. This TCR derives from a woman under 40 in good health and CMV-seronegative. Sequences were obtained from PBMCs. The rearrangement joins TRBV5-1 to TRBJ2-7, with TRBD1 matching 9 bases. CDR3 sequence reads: CASSLLGQGVNEQYF. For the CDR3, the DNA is TGCGCCAGCAGCTTATTGGGACAGGGTGTGAACGAGCAGTACTTC.